This T cell receptor beta chain was profiled in a study of T cells after yellow fever vaccination. The CDR3 runs to 16 residues. The germline V gene encodes CDR1 SGHRS and CDR2 YFSETQ. Germline trimming cut 6 bases from V and 0 bases from J; bases unmatched to any gene: 9. TCRdb called the 5' RACE reads again in MiXCR, with one record for every CDR3 protein. In the table there are 600,000 to 750,000 distinct CDR3 sequences, approximately 13% of which are singletons. The TCR sequence derives from a man aged 25 to 40 who received the YFV17D yellow fever vaccine. Sequences were derived from PBMCs, sampled on the day of the yellow fever booster vaccination. The chain employs TRBV5-1 and TRBJ2-1, with 7 bases aligning to TRBD2. The CDR3 DNA is TGCGCCAGCAATCGACGGGCGGGAGCCTCCTACAATGAGCAGTTCTTC. It specifies CASNRRAGASYNEQFF.